Listed below are T cell receptor beta chains from one sample, sequenced in a study of cytomegalovirus exposure and HLA in healthy donors. Here immunoSEQ multiplex PCR was the method, and the copy in TCRdb shows in-frame clones only, minus some. Here the sample spans about 160,000 clones, approximately 86% being singletons. The specimen was PBMCs. The receptors originated from a young woman in good health and CMV-seronegative. The conserved cysteine and the conserved F or W are not part of the CDR3 here. Fields, in order: J gene, V gene, D gene, CDR3 protein. The D gene is left open where the match is weak.

j_gene: TRBJ2-7
v_gene: TRBV6-1
d_gene: TRBD1
CDR3aa: ASEGQLSYEQY

j_gene: TRBJ2-1
v_gene: TRBV30
d_gene: -
CDR3aa: AWNMPGLYNEQF

j_gene: TRBJ2-3
v_gene: TRBV7-6
d_gene: TRBD2
CDR3aa: ASSYSGGTDTQY

j_gene: TRBJ1-5
v_gene: TRBV6-1
d_gene: TRBD1
CDR3aa: ASRDRDSPNQPQH

j_gene: TRBJ1-2
v_gene: TRBV28
d_gene: TRBD1
CDR3aa: ASSLGQGDYGYT

j_gene: TRBJ2-7
v_gene: TRBV11-2
d_gene: TRBD1
CDR3aa: ASSFLTGAHEQY

j_gene: TRBJ2-7
v_gene: TRBV29-1
d_gene: -
CDR3aa: SVVEGVYEQY

j_gene: TRBJ2-3
v_gene: TRBV4-2
d_gene: TRBD2
CDR3aa: ASSQGGIAGEVDTQY

j_gene: TRBJ2-5
v_gene: TRBV28
d_gene: -
CDR3aa: ASVLSGGETQY

j_gene: TRBJ1-2
v_gene: TRBV28
d_gene: -
CDR3aa: ASSFTDYGYT

j_gene: TRBJ1-2
v_gene: TRBV2
d_gene: TRBD1
CDR3aa: ASSRPGTGAGGYT

j_gene: TRBJ1-2
v_gene: TRBV15
d_gene: -
CDR3aa: ATSRDYSQTYGYT

j_gene: TRBJ1-5
v_gene: TRBV28
d_gene: TRBD1
CDR3aa: ASSNWGGTVNQPQH

j_gene: TRBJ2-3
v_gene: TRBV10-2
d_gene: TRBD2
CDR3aa: ASSESLAGGTDTQY

j_gene: TRBJ1-5
v_gene: TRBV18
d_gene: -
CDR3aa: ASSPPGSSNQPQH

j_gene: TRBJ1-5
v_gene: TRBV9
d_gene: -
CDR3aa: ASSPFWGVQPQH

j_gene: TRBJ2-2
v_gene: TRBV5-1
d_gene: -
CDR3aa: ASSFQQGTGELF

j_gene: TRBJ2-4
v_gene: TRBV19
d_gene: TRBD1
CDR3aa: ASSPPTGGLAKNIQY

j_gene: TRBJ1-2
v_gene: TRBV5-4
d_gene: -
CDR3aa: ASSLVGGRGYT

j_gene: TRBJ1-5
v_gene: TRBV19
d_gene: -
CDR3aa: ASSIRRRHQPQH

j_gene: TRBJ1-2
v_gene: TRBV7-2
d_gene: -
CDR3aa: ASSLAVTGNYGYT

j_gene: -
v_gene: TRBV7-2
d_gene: TRBD2
CDR3aa: ASSLVGGNGWSYEQY

j_gene: TRBJ2-3
v_gene: TRBV10-3
d_gene: TRBD2
CDR3aa: AISVGEGTLTDTQY

j_gene: TRBJ2-7
v_gene: TRBV2
d_gene: TRBD2
CDR3aa: AGRLAGFFDEQY

j_gene: TRBJ1-4
v_gene: TRBV7-2
d_gene: TRBD1
CDR3aa: ASSRWTGGNEKLF

j_gene: TRBJ2-7
v_gene: TRBV28
d_gene: TRBD1
CDR3aa: ASSLGDRADEQY

j_gene: TRBJ1-2
v_gene: TRBV4-1
d_gene: -
CDR3aa: ASSQPAYRDYGYT

j_gene: TRBJ2-7
v_gene: TRBV27
d_gene: TRBD1
CDR3aa: ASSLSGTGNSEQY

j_gene: TRBJ2-4
v_gene: TRBV11-2
d_gene: TRBD2
CDR3aa: ASSSVMTSGSGKNIQY

j_gene: TRBJ1-2
v_gene: TRBV6-1
d_gene: -
CDR3aa: ASQVGGSLGYT

j_gene: TRBJ1-2
v_gene: TRBV6-5
d_gene: -
CDR3aa: ASSGRPTANYGYT

j_gene: TRBJ2-7
v_gene: TRBV29-1
d_gene: -
CDR3aa: SARVSTSYEQY

j_gene: TRBJ1-2
v_gene: TRBV7-8
d_gene: -
CDR3aa: ASSLATSGHGYT

j_gene: TRBJ1-2
v_gene: TRBV28
d_gene: TRBD1
CDR3aa: ASTPSGTVYGYT

j_gene: TRBJ1-1
v_gene: TRBV5-6
d_gene: TRBD1
CDR3aa: ATYHRGMNTEAF

j_gene: TRBJ1-5
v_gene: TRBV11-2
d_gene: TRBD1
CDR3aa: ASSSGTGVGNQPQH

j_gene: TRBJ1-3
v_gene: TRBV29-1
d_gene: TRBD1
CDR3aa: SVGQGLENTIY

j_gene: TRBJ1-2
v_gene: TRBV19
d_gene: TRBD1
CDR3aa: ASSTEGAYWTGGVLGGYT

j_gene: TRBJ2-7
v_gene: TRBV27
d_gene: -
CDR3aa: ASNGGLNEQY

j_gene: TRBJ2-5
v_gene: TRBV5-1
d_gene: -
CDR3aa: ASRLTSFAETQY

j_gene: TRBJ2-2
v_gene: TRBV5-4
d_gene: -
CDR3aa: ASSFGGALGTGELF

j_gene: TRBJ2-5
v_gene: TRBV4-1
d_gene: TRBD2
CDR3aa: ASSQGGTTQETQY

j_gene: TRBJ1-2
v_gene: TRBV19
d_gene: -
CDR3aa: ASSTLPAAGYYGYT

j_gene: TRBJ2-7
v_gene: TRBV19
d_gene: TRBD1
CDR3aa: ASSRLGQGDYEQY

j_gene: TRBJ2-3
v_gene: TRBV28
d_gene: TRBD2
CDR3aa: ASSLQLAGGFTDTQY

j_gene: TRBJ2-3
v_gene: TRBV6-7
d_gene: TRBD1
CDR3aa: AIQNSGGVPDTQY

j_gene: TRBJ2-7
v_gene: TRBV19
d_gene: -
CDR3aa: AILRGIHEQY

j_gene: TRBJ2-7
v_gene: TRBV27
d_gene: -
CDR3aa: ASSLSIDTISYEQY

j_gene: TRBJ2-7
v_gene: TRBV14
d_gene: -
CDR3aa: ASSQGPDYEQY

j_gene: TRBJ2-7
v_gene: TRBV6-5
d_gene: TRBD1
CDR3aa: ASKTGDPSYEQY

j_gene: TRBJ2-7
v_gene: TRBV10-3
d_gene: TRBD1
CDR3aa: AIRKDREWYEQY

j_gene: TRBJ2-5
v_gene: TRBV9
d_gene: TRBD1
CDR3aa: ASSVGGTGKETQY

j_gene: TRBJ1-6
v_gene: TRBV6-1
d_gene: TRBD1
CDR3aa: ASRVDRETVSLH